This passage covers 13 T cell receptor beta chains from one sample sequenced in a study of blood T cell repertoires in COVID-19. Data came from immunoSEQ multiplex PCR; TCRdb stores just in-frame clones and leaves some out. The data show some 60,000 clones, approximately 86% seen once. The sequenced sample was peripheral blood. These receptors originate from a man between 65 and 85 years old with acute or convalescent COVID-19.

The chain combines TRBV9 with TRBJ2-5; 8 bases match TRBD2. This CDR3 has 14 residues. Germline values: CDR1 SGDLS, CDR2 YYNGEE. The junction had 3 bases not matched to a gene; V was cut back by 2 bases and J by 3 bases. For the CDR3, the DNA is TGTGCCAGCAGCGTCGGGACTAGGAAAGAGACCCAGTACTTC. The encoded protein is CASSVGTRKETQYF.

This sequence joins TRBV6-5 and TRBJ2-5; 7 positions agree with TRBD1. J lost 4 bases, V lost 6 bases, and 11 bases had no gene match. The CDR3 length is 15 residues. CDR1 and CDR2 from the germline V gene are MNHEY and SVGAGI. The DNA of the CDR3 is TGTGCCAGCAGACCCTCTGACAGGGTTCGAGAGACCCAGTACTTC. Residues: CASRPSDRVRETQYF.

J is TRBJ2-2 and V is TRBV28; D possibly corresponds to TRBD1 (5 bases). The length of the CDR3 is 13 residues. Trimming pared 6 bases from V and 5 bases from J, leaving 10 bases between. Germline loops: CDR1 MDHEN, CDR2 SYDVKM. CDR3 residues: CASRLGPTGELFF. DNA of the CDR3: TGTGCCAGCAGGCTGGGGCCTACCGGGGAGCTGTTTTTT.

This CDR3 reads CASSPPGLPYEQYF. DNA of the CDR3: TGTGCCAGCTCACCACCGGGGCTTCCCTACGAGCAGTACTTC. The gene calls are TRBV18 and TRBJ2-7, with a weak D call TRBD1 (5 bases). The CDR3 loop spans 14 amino acids. Trimming removed 0 bases at V and 2 bases at J, with 8 bases between. CDR1 and CDR2 (germline): KGHSH, LQKENI. The full variable domain, its missing parts supplied by reference TRBV18 and TRBJ2-7, is NAGVMQNPRHLVRRRGQEARLRCSPMKGHSHVYWYRQLPEEGLKFMVYLQKENIIDESGMPKERFSAEFPKEGPSILRIQQVVRGDSAAYFCASSPPGLPYEQYFGPGTRLTVT.

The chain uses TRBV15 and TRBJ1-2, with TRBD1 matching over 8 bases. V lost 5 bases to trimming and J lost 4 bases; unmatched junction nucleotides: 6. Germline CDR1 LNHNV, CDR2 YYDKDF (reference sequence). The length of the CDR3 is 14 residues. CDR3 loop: CATSAGQGIYGYTF. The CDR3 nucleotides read TGTGCCACCAGCGCCGGACAGGGAATCTATGGCTACACCTTC.

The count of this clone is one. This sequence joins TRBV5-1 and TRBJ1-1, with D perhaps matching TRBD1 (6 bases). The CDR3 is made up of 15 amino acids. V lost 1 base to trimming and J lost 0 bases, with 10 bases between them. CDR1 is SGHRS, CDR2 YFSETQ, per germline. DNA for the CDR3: TGCGCCAGCAGCTTGTCTACAGGGATGAACACTGAAGCTTTCTTT. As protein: CASSLSTGMNTEAFF.

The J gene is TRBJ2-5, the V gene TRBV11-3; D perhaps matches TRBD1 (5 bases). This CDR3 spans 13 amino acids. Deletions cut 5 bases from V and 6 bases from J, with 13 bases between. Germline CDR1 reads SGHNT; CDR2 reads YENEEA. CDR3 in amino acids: CASSHGAEKTQYF. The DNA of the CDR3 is TGTGCCAGCAGCCATGGGGCAGAAAAGACCCAGTACTTC.

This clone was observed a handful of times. The CDR3 DNA sequence: TGCGCCAGCAGCTTACTGGGAGGGGACAACACCGGGGAGCTGTTTTTT. The encoded protein is CASSLLGGDNTGELFF. The V gene is TRBV5-1, the J gene TRBJ2-2, with TRBD2 matching over 7 bases. Per germline, CDR1 SGHRS and CDR2 YFSETQ. CDR3 size: 16 residues. The V gene end was trimmed by 2 bases and the J gene end by 2 bases; junction bases not matched to a gene: 6.

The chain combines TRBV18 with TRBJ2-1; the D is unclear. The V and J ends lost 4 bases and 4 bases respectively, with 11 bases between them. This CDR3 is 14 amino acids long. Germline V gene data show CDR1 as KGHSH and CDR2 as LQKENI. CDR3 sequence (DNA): TGTGCCAGCTCACTCCCGGTGGTATACAATGAGCAGTTCTTC. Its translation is CASSLPVVYNEQFF.

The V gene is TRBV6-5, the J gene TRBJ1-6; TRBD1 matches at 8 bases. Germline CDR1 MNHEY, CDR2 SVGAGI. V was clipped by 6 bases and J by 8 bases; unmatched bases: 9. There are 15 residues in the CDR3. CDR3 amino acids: CASSPPDRGHSPLHF. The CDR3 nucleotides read TGTGCCAGCAGCCCCCCCGACAGGGGTCATTCACCCCTCCACTTT.

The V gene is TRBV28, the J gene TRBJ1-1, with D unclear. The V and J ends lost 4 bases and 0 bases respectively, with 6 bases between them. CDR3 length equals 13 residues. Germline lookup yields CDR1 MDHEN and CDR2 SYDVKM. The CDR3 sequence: CASSSTMNTEAFF. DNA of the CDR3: TGTGCCAGCAGTTCGACAATGAACACTGAAGCTTTCTTT.

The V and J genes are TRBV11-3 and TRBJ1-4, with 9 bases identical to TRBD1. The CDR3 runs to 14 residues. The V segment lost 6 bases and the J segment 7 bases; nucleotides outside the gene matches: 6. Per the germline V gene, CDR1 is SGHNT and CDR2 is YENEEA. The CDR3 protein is CASSRPGQGEKLFF. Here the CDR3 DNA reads TGTGCCAGCAGTAGACCGGGACAGGGTGAAAAACTGTTTTTT.

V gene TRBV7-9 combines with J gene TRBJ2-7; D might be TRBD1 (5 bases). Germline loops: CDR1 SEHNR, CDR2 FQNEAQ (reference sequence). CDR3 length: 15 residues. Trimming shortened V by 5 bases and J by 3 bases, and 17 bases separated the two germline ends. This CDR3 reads CASSPGLSQDYEQYF. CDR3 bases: TGTGCCAGCAGCCCAGGGCTCAGCCAAGACTACGAGCAGTACTTC.